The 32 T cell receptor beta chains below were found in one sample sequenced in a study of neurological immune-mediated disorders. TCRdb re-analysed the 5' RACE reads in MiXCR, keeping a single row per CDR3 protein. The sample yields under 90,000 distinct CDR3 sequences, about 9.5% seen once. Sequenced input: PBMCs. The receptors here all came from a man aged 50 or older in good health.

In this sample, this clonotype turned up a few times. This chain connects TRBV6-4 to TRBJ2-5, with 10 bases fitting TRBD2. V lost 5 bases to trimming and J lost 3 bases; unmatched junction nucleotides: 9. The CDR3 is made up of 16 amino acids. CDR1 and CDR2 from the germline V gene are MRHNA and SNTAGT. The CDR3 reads CASSRLPSGGEETQYF. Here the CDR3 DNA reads TGTGCCAGCAGTCGGTTGCCTAGCGGGGGTGAAGAGACCCAGTACTTC.

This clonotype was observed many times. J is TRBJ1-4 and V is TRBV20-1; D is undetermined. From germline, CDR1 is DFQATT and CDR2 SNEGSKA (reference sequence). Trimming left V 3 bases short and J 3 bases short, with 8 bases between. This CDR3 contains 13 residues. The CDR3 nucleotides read TGCAGTGCTAGGTACAGATCTAATGAAAAACTGTTTTTT. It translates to CSARYRSNEKLFF.

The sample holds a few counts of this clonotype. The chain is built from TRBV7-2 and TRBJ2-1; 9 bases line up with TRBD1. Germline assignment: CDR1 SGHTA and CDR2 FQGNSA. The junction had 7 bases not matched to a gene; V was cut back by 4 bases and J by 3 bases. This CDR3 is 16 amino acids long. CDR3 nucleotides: TGTGCCAGCAGCTCTGGACAGGGGTTCGGCTACAATGAGCAGTTCTTC. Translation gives CASSSGQGFGYNEQFF.

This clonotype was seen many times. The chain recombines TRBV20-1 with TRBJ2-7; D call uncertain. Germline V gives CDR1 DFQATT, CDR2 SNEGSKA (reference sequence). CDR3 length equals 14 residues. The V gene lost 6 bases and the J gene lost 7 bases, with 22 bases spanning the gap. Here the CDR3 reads CSALTGTSPREQYF. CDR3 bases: TGCAGTGCCCTGACTGGTACTTCGCCGCGGGAGCAGTACTTC.

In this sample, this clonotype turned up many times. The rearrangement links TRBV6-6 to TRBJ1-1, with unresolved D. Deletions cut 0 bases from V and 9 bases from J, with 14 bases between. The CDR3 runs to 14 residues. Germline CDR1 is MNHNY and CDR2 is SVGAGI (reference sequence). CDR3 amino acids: CASSYSSSVLQAFF. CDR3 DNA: TGTGCCAGCAGTTACTCGAGTTCCGTCCTGCAAGCTTTCTTT.

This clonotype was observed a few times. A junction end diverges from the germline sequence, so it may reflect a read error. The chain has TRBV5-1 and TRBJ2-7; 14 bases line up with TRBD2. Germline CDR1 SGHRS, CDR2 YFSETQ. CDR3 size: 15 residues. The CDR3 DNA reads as TGCGTCAGCAGCTATGAGGGACTAGCGGGGGCCGAGCAGTACTTC. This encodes CVSSYEGLAGAEQYF.

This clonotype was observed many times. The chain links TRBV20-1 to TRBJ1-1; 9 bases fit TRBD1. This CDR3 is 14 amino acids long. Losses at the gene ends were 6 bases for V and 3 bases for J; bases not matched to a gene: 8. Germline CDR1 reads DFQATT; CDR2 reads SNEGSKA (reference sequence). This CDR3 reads CSAPRDRVHTEAFF. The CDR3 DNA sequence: TGCAGTGCCCCTCGGGACAGGGTTCACACTGAAGCTTTCTTT.

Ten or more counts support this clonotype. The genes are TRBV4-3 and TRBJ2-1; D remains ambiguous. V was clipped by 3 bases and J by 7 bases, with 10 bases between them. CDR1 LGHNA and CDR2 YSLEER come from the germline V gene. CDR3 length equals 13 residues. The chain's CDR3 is CASSQVGRNEQFF. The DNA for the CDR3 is TGCGCCAGCAGCCAGGTCGGTCGGAATGAGCAGTTCTTC.

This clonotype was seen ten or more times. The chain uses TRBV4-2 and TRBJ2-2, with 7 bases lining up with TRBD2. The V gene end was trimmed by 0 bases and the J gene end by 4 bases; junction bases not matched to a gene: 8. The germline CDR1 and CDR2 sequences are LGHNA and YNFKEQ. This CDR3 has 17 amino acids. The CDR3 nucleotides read TGTGCCAGCAGCCAAGATCCGGGAGGTATCAGCACCGGGGAGCTGTTTTTT. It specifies CASSQDPGGISTGELFF.

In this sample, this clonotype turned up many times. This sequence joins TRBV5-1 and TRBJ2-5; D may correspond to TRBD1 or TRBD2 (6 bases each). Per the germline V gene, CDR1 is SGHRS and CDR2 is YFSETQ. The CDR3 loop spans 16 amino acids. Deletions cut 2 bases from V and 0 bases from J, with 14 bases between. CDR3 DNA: TGCGCCAGCAGCTTTAGGGGGGCTAGAAACCAAGAGACCCAGTACTTC. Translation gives CASSFRGARNQETQYF.

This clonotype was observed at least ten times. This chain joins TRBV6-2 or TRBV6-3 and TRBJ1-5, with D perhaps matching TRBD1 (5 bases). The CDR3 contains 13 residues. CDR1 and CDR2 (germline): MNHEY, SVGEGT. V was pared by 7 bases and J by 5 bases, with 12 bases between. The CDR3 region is CASKVRGDQPQHF. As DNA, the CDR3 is TGTGCCAGCAAAGTAAGGGGCGATCAGCCCCAGCATTTT.

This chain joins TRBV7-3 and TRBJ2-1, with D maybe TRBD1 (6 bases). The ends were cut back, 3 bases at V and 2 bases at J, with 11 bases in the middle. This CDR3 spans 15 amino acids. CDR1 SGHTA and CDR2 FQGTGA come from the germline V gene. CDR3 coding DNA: TGTGCCAGCAGCTTGATAGGGGGTGCCTACAATGAGCAGTTCTTC. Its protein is CASSLIGGAYNEQFF.

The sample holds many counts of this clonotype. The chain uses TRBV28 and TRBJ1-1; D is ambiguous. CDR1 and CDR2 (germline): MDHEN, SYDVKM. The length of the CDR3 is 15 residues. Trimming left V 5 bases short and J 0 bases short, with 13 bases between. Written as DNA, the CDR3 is TGTGCCAGCAGTGGGCCAGGAGGCTTGAACACTGAAGCTTTCTTT. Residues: CASSGPGGLNTEAFF.

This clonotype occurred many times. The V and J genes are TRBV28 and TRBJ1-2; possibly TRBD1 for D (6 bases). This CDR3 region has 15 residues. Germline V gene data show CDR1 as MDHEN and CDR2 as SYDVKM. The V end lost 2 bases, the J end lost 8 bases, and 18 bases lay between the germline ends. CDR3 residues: CASSLGARGSRGYTF. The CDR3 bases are TGTGCCAGCAGTTTAGGTGCCAGGGGTTCGAGAGGCTACACCTTC.

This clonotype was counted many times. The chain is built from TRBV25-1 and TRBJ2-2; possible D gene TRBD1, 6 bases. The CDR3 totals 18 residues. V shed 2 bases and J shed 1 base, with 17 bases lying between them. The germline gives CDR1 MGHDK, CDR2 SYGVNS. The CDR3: CASSEPTPTGRNTGELFF. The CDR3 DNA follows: TGTGCCAGCAGTGAACCGACCCCCACAGGGAGGAACACCGGGGAGCTGTTTTTT. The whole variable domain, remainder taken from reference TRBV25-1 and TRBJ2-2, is EADIYQTPRYLVIGTGKKITLECSQTMGHDKMYWYQQDPGMELHLIHYSYGVNSTEKGDLSSESTVSRIRTEHFPLTLESARPSHTSQYLCASSEPTPTGRNTGELFFGEGSRLTVL.

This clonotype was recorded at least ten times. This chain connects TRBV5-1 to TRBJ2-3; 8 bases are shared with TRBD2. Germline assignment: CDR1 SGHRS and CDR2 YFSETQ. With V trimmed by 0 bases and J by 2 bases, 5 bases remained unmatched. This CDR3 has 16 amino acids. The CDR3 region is CASSLGSSGNTDTQYF. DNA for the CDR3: TGCGCCAGCAGCTTGGGAAGTAGCGGGAACACAGATACGCAGTATTTT.

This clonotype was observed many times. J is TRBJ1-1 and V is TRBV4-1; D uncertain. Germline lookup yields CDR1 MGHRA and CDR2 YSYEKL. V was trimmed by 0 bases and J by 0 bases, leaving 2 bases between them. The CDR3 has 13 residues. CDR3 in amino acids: CASSQDLNTEAFF. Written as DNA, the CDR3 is TGCGCCAGCAGCCAAGATCTGAACACTGAAGCTTTCTTT.

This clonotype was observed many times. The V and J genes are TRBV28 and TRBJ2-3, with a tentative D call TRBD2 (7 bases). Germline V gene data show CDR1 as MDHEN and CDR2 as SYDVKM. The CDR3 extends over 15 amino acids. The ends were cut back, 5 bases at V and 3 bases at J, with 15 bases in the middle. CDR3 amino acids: CASSPYGGATDTQYF. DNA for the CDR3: TGTGCCAGCAGTCCCTATGGGGGGGCAACAGATACGCAGTATTTT.

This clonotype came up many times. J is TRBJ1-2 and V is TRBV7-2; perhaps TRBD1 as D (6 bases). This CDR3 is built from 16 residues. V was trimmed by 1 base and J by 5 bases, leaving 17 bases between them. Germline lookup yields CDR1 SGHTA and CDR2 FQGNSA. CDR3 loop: CASSLDTEWQGYGYTF. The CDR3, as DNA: TGTGCCAGCAGCTTAGACACGGAGTGGCAGGGGTATGGCTACACCTTC.

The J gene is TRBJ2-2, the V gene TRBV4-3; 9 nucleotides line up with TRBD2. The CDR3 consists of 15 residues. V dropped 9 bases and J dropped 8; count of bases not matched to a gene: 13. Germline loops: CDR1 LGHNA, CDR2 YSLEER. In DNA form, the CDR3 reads TGCGCCAGTTCAGGCGGGAGGGCGAACAAAGGGGAGCTGTTTTTT. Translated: CASSGGRANKGELFF.

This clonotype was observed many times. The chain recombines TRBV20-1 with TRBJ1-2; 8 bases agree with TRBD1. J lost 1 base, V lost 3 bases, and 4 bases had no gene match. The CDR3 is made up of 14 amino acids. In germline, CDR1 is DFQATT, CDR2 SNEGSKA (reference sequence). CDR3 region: CSASDRGGNYGYTF. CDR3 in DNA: TGCAGTGCTAGTGACAGGGGCGGTAACTATGGCTACACCTTC.

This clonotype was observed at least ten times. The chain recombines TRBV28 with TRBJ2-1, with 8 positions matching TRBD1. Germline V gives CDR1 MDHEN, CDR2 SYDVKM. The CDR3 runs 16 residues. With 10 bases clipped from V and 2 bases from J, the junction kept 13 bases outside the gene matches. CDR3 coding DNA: TGTGCCATAAGCAGGGGGCTGAATATACCCTACAATGAGCAGTTCTTC. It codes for CAISRGLNIPYNEQFF.

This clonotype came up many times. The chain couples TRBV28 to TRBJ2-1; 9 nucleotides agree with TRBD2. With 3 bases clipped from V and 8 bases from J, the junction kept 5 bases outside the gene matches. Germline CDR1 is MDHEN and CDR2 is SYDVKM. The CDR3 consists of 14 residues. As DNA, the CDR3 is TGTGCCAGCAGTTTGACTAGCGGTATCTATGAGCAGTTCTTC. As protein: CASSLTSGIYEQFF.

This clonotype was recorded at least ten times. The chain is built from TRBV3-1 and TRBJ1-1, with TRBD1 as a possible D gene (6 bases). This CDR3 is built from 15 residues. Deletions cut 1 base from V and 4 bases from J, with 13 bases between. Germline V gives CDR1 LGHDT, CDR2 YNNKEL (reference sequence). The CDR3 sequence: CASSQGEGGTTEAFF. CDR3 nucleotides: TGTGCCAGCAGCCAAGGGGAGGGGGGCACCACTGAAGCTTTCTTT.

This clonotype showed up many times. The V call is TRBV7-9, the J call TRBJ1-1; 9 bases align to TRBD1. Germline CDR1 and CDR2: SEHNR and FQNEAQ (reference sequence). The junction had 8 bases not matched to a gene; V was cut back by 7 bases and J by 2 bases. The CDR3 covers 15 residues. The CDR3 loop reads CASTPRGQGNTEAFF. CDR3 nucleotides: TGTGCCAGCACCCCTCGGGGACAGGGTAACACTGAAGCTTTCTTT. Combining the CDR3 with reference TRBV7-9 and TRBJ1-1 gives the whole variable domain DTGVSQNPRHKITKRGQNVTFRCDPISEHNRLYWYRQTLGQGPEFLTYFQNEAQLEKSRLLSDRFSAERPKGSFSTLEIQRTEQGDSAMYLCASTPRGQGNTEAFFGQGTRLTVV.

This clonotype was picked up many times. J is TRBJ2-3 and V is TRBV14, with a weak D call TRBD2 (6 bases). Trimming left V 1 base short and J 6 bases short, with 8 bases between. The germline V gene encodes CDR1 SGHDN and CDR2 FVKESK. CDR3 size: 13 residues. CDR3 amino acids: CASSQVRGDTQYF. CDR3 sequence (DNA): TGTGCCAGCAGCCAAGTGCGGGGTGATACGCAGTATTTT. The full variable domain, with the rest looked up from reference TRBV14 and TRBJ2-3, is EAGVTQFPSHSVIEKGQTVTLRCDPISGHDNLYWYRRVMGKEIKFLLHFVKESKQDESGMPNNRFLAERTGGTYSTLKVQPAELEDSGVYFCASSQVRGDTQYFGPGTRLTVL.

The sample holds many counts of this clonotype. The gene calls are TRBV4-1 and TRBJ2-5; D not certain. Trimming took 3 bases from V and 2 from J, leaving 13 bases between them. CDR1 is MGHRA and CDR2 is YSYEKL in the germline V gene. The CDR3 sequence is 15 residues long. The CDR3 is CASSQTRTVQETQYF. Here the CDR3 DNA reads TGCGCCAGCAGCCAGACCAGGACGGTGCAAGAGACCCAGTACTTC.

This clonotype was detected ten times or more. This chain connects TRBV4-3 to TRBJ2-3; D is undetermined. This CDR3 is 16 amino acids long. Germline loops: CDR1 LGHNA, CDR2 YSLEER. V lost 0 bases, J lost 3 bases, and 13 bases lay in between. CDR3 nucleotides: TGCGCCAGCAGCCAAGATCTTGGGCCCGGTACAGATACGCAGTATTTT. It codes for CASSQDLGPGTDTQYF.

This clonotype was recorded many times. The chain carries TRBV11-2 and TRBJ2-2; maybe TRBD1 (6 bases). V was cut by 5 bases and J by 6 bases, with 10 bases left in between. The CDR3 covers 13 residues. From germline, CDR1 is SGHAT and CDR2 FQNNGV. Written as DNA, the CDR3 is TGTGCCAGCAGCCCCCAGGGGCCCGGGGAGCTGTTTTTT. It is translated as CASSPQGPGELFF. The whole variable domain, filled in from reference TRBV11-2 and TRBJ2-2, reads EAGVAQSPRYKIIEKRQSVAFWCNPISGHATLYWYQQILGQGPKLLIQFQNNGVVDDSQLPKDRFSAERLKGVDSTLKIQPAKLEDSAVYLCASSPQGPGELFFGEGSRLTVL.

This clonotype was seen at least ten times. CDR3 bases: TGCAGTGCTAGCGCCCCAGGCGGCAGGAACAATCAGCCCCAGCATTTT. Protein sequence: CSASAPGGRNNQPQHF. The chain has TRBV20-1 and TRBJ1-5, with unresolved D. The CDR3 covers 16 residues. Germline CDR1 reads DFQATT; CDR2 reads SNEGSKA (reference sequence). V lost 3 bases, J lost 3 bases, and 18 bases lay in between.

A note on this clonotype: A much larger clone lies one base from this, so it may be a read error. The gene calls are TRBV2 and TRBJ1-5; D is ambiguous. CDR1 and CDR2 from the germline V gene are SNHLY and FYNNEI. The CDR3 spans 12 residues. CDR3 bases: TGTGCCAGCGGACCGGGGAATCAGACCCAGCATTTT. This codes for CASGPGNQTQHF.

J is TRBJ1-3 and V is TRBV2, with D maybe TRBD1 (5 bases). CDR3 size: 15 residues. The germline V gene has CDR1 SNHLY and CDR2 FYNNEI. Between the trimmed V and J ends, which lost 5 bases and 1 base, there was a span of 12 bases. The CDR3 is CASSIRVASGNTIYF. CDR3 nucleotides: TGTGCCAGCAGTATCAGGGTTGCGTCTGGAAACACCATATATTTT.